This entry is about one TCR beta chain. A J-beta primer mix and a sample-barcoded 5' primer were used in a second PCR of about 7 to 12 cycles. MiXCR, applied by TCRdb to the 5' RACE reads, yields one record per CDR3 protein. The table includes hundreds of thousands of distinct CDR3 sequences, roughly two fifths detected once. This specimen comes from a study of blood T cells in healthy people across ages. Germline V gene lookup returns CDR1 PRHDT and CDR2 FYEKMQ (reference sequence). The V end was cut by 0 bases, the J end by 6 bases, with 8 bases between. This CDR3 comprises 14 residues. Specimen: blood. This clonotype was sampled from an elderly man in good health. The genes are TRBV13 and TRBJ2-2; D possibly matches TRBD1 or TRBD2 (5 bases each). The CDR3 is CASSLGGTSGELFF. The CDR3, as DNA: TGTGCCAGCAGCTTAGGGGGGACCTCCGGGGAGCTGTTTTTT. The variable domain in full, completed from reference TRBV13 and TRBJ2-2, reads AAGVIQSPRHLIKEKRETATLKCYPIPRHDTVYWYQQGPGQDPQFLISFYEKMQSDKGSIPDRFSAQQFSDYHSELNMSSLELGDSALYFCASSLGGTSGELFFGEGSRLTVL.